Following are 18 T cell receptor beta chains from one sample sequenced in a study of cytotoxic CD8 clonotypes in ibrutinib-treated CLL. Sequencing was performed with immunoSEQ multiplex PCR; in TCRdb, only in-frame clones are kept and a portion is missing. This sample has about 130,000 clones, with approximately 83% found just once. The source was PBMCs, collected after 24 months of ibrutinib treatment. The receptors were gathered from a human donor with chronic lymphocytic leukemia.

J is TRBJ2-7 and V is TRBV11-2; 8 positions agree with TRBD1. CDR3 length: 17 residues. Per the germline V gene, CDR1 is SGHAT and CDR2 is FQNNGV. V dropped 0 bases and J dropped 0; count of bases not matched to a gene: 7. The CDR3 is CASSLDLGQGASYEQYF. CDR3 DNA: TGTGCCAGCAGCTTAGATCTAGGGCAGGGGGCCTCCTACGAGCAGTACTTC.

The genes are TRBV28 and TRBJ1-5; maybe TRBD1 (5 bases). Deletions cut 3 bases from V and 1 base from J, with 13 bases between. CDR3 length equals 16 residues. Germline values: CDR1 MDHEN, CDR2 SYDVKM. The CDR3 reads CASSLGGLLSNQPQHF. The CDR3, as DNA: TGTGCCAGCAGTTTGGGGGGACTGTTGAGCAATCAGCCCCAGCATTTT. The complete variable domain, with remaining parts taken from reference TRBV28 and TRBJ1-5, reads DVKVTQSSRYLVKRTGEKVFLECVQDMDHENMFWYRQDPGLGLRLIYFSYDVKMKEKGDIPEGYSVSREKKERFSLILESASTNQTSMYLCASSLGGLLSNQPQHFGDGTRLSIL.

The CDR3: CASRRTVYEQYF. CDR3 DNA: TGTGCCAGCAGAAGGACAGTTTACGAGCAGTACTTC. The chain links TRBV25-1 to TRBJ2-7, with D possibly being TRBD1 (6 bases). Germline assignment: CDR1 MGHDK and CDR2 SYGVNS. CDR3 length: 12 residues. Deletions cut 6 bases from V and 4 bases from J, with 10 bases between.

The chain is built from TRBV7-9 and TRBJ2-2, with 8 bases fitting TRBD1. CDR1 is SEHNR and CDR2 is FQNEAQ in the germline V gene (reference sequence). The trim removed 1 base at V and 0 bases at J, leaving 4 bases unmatched. This CDR3 region has 17 residues. CDR3 protein: CASSLGTGTSNTGELFF. DNA for the CDR3: TGTGCCAGCAGCTTAGGGACAGGGACCTCGAACACCGGGGAGCTGTTTTTT.

The V gene is TRBV5-1, the J gene TRBJ2-7; 7 nucleotides match TRBD2. Germline values: CDR1 SGHRS, CDR2 YFSETQ. J gave up 5 bases and V 4 bases, and 12 bases lay outside the gene matches. The CDR3 covers 15 residues. Written as DNA, the CDR3 is TGCGCCAGCAGCGAGAGACGAGCGGGGCAAGACGAGCAGTACTTC. As protein: CASSERRAGQDEQYF.

V and J are TRBV7-2 and TRBJ2-7; 8 bases align to TRBD2. V dropped 5 bases and J dropped 2; count of bases not matched to a gene: 5. Germline V gene sequence: CDR1 SGHTA, CDR2 FQGNSA. The CDR3 loop spans 14 amino acids. The CDR3 is CASSRLASTYEQYF. CDR3 DNA: TGTGCCAGCAGCCGACTAGCGTCTACCTACGAGCAGTACTTC.

The chain carries TRBV7-2 and TRBJ2-1; D is possibly TRBD1 (6 bases). The V and J ends lost 4 bases and 9 bases respectively, with 10 bases between them. This CDR3 has 12 amino acids. Germline V gene sequence: CDR1 SGHTA, CDR2 FQGNSA. Here the CDR3 DNA reads TGTGCCAGCAGCTCGCGAGGGGGTGAGCAGTTCTTC. Its protein is CASSSRGGEQFF.

This chain links TRBV2 with TRBJ2-7; a possible D gene is TRBD2 (5 bases). Trimming left V 7 bases short and J 5 bases short, with 15 bases between. Germline CDR1 and CDR2: SNHLY and FYNNEI. CDR3 length equals 13 residues. The CDR3 here is CASNMEVLHEQYF. CDR3 nucleotide sequence: TGTGCCAGCAATATGGAGGTCCTCCACGAGCAGTACTTC.

The DNA of the CDR3 is TGTGCCAGCACCTTGACAGGGCATGGCACAGATACGCAGTATTTT. This gives the protein CASTLTGHGTDTQYF. The chain is built from TRBV7-3 and TRBJ2-3, with 7 bases identical to TRBD1. The CDR3 totals 15 residues. J gave up 1 base and V 7 bases, and 8 bases lay outside the gene matches. Germline V lookup: CDR1 SGHTA, CDR2 FQGTGA.

V is TRBV7-2 and J is TRBJ1-1; 12 bases map to TRBD1. Germline values: CDR1 SGHTA, CDR2 FQGNSA. There are 16 residues in the CDR3. The ends lost 8 bases at V and 6 bases at J; junction bases unmatched: 13. CDR3 region: CASSFTGTGGFAEAFF. The CDR3 DNA is TGTGCCAGCTCCTTCACCGGGACAGGGGGCTTCGCTGAAGCTTTCTTT.

Here the CDR3 DNA reads TGCGCCAGCACCGCTCTTCCGGGGTTTATTGTAGGCCTTAATGAAAAACTGTTTTTT. Its translation is CASTALPGFIVGLNEKLFF. The chain employs TRBV4-1 and TRBJ1-4; D is undetermined. Germline-derived CDR1 and CDR2 are MGHRA and YSYEKL. V was pared by 7 bases and J by 4 bases, with 28 bases between. The length of the CDR3 is 19 residues.

The rearrangement joins TRBV5-1 to TRBJ1-1; D uncertain. The CDR3 is 14 amino acids. Looked up from germline, CDR1 is SGHRS and CDR2 is YFSETQ. V was clipped by 1 base and J by 2 bases, with 9 bases between them. CDR3 residues: CASSLSGSNTEAFF. As DNA, the CDR3 is TGCGCCAGCAGCTTGAGCGGCAGTAACACTGAAGCTTTCTTT.

V is TRBV18 and J is TRBJ2-5; D is possibly TRBD2 (6 bases). The length of the CDR3 is 15 residues. Germline V CDR1 and CDR2: KGHSH, LQKENI. The germline V and J ends were trimmed by 3 bases and 7 bases, with 18 bases remaining between them. DNA of the CDR3: TGTGCCAGCTCACCCACCTGGGACTTTTTGGGGACCCAGTACTTC. Amino acid sequence: CASSPTWDFLGTQYF.

The rearrangement links TRBV5-1 to TRBJ1-3; D is unresolved. Germline V lookup: CDR1 SGHRS, CDR2 YFSETQ. Trimming took off 4 bases at V and 2 bases at J, with 10 bases between the two ends. This CDR3 is built from 14 residues. The CDR3 protein is CASSASGTGNTIYF. Written as DNA, the CDR3 is TGCGCCAGCAGCGCCTCCGGGACTGGAAACACCATATATTTT.

The rearrangement links TRBV7-9 to TRBJ1-2, with D unresolved. The germline CDR1 and CDR2 sequences are SEHNR and FQNEAQ (reference sequence). V was cut by 8 bases and J by 9 bases, with 16 bases left in between. There are 12 residues in the CDR3. Here the CDR3 reads CASLNPPTSYTF. Here the CDR3 DNA reads TGTGCCAGCTTGAACCCCCCGACTAGCTACACCTTC. Together with reference TRBV7-9 and TRBJ1-2, the CDR3 gives the full variable domain: DTGVSQNPRHKITKRGQNVTFRCDPISEHNRLYWYRQTLGQGPEFLTYFQNEAQLEKSRLLSDRFSAERPKGSFSTLEIQRTEQGDSAMYLCASLNPPTSYTFGSGTRLTVV.

The chain uses TRBV5-8 and TRBJ1-2; D remains ambiguous. Per germline, CDR1 SGHTS and CDR2 YDEGEE. This CDR3 spans 12 amino acids. With 0 bases removed from V and 4 bases from J, the gap between germline ends came to 4 bases. The CDR3 reads CASSLDSYGYTF. Here the CDR3 DNA reads TGTGCCAGCAGCTTGGACAGCTATGGCTACACCTTC.

The J gene is TRBJ1-1, the V gene TRBV10-3; D ambiguous. V shed 3 bases and J shed 1 base, with 9 bases lying between them. The V gene's germline CDR1 is ENHRY and CDR2 SYGVKD. This CDR3 has 14 amino acids. The CDR3 region is CAISDLPSNTEAFF. The DNA of the CDR3 is TGTGCCATCAGTGACCTACCCTCGAACACTGAAGCTTTCTTT.

In nucleotides, the CDR3 is TGTGCCAGTAGTATCGGGACAGGCCAACAGGGTCGAGTTGGCTACACCTTC. Its translation: CASSIGTGQQGRVGYTF. The rearrangement uses TRBV19 and TRBJ1-2; TRBD1 aligns across 8 bases. Germline CDR1 reads LNHDA; CDR2 reads SQIVND (reference sequence). V lost 3 bases, J lost 7 bases, and 16 bases stayed unmatched. There are 17 residues in the CDR3.